The 3 T cell receptor beta chains presented below share a single source sample, sequenced in a study of blood T cells in healthy people across ages. Sample-barcoded 5' priming and a J-beta primer mix drove a second PCR of roughly 6 to 12 cycles. TCRdb re-called the 5' RACE reads with MiXCR, one entry per CDR3 protein. The data contain 600,000 to 800,000 distinct CDR3 sequences, roughly 20% of them singletons. The sequenced sample was blood. The receptors were gathered from a man in his 70s in good health.

This clonotype came up a few times. The V gene is TRBV6-6, the J gene TRBJ1-1; D may be TRBD1 (5 bases). Germline V gives CDR1 MNHNY, CDR2 SVGAGI (reference sequence). This CDR3 is built from 12 residues. Trimming cost V 5 bases and J 7 bases, with 11 bases left between them. The CDR3 is CASSNGGVEAFF. As DNA, the CDR3 is TGTGCCAGCAGTAACGGAGGGGTTGAAGCTTTCTTT.

The rearrangement links TRBV2 to TRBJ2-7; perhaps TRBD2 as D (5 bases). This CDR3 has 15 amino acids. Germline CDR1 SNHLY, CDR2 FYNNEI. The V gene lost 1 base and the J gene lost 2 bases, with 12 bases spanning the gap. CDR3 nucleotides: TGTGCCAGCAGTGAAGGGGGAGCTTGGGCCTACGAGCAGTACTTC. Translation: CASSEGGAWAYEQYF.

Here the CDR3 DNA reads TGCAGTGCTAGTACGGGGTCTAATAATTCACCCCTCCACTTT. It translates to CSASTGSNNSPLHF. V usage is TRBV20-1 and J usage is TRBJ1-6; the D is unclear. This CDR3 is built from 14 residues. V shed 3 bases and J shed 5 bases, with 11 bases lying between them. Germline-derived CDR1 and CDR2 are DFQATT and SNEGSKA (reference sequence).